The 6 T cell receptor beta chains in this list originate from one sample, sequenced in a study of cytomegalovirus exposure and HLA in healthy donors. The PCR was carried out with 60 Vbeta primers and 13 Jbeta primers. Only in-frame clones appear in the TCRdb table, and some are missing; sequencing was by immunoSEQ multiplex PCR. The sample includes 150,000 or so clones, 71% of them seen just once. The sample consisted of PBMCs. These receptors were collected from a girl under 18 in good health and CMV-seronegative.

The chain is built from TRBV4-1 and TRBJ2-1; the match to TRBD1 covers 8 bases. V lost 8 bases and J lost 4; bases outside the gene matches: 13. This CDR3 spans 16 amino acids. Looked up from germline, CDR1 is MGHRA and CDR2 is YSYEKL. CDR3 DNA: TGCGCCAGCCCACCTCAAGGACAGGGCGAATACAATGAGCAGTTCTTC. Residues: CASPPQGQGEYNEQFF.

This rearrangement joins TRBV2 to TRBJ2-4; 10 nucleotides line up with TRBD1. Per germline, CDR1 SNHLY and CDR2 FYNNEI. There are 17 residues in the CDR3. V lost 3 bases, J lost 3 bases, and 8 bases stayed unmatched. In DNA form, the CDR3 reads TGTGCCAGCAGTGATTTGGAGACAGGGGGCTTCAAAAACATTCAGTACTTC. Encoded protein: CASSDLETGGFKNIQYF.

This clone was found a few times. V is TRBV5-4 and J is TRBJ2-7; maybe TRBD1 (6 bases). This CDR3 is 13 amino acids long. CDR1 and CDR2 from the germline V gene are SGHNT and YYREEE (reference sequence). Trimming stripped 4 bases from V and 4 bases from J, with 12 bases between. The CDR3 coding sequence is TGTGCCAGCAGCACCCCAGGACAGTACGAGCAGTACTTC. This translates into CASSTPGQYEQYF.

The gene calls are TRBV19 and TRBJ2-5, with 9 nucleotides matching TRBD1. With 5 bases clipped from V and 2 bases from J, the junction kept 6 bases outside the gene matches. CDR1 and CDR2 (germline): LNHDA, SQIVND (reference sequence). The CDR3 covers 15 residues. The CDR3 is CASSSDRGWQETQYF. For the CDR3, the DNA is TGTGCCAGTAGTTCCGACAGGGGGTGGCAAGAGACCCAGTACTTC.

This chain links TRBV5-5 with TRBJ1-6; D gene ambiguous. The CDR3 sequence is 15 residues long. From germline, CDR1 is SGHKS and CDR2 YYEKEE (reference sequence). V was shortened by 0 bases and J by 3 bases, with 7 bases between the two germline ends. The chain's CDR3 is CASSLESLYNSPLHF. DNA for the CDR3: TGTGCCAGCAGCTTGGAGAGTCTCTATAATTCACCCCTCCACTTT. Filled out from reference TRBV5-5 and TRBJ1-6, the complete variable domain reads DAGVTQSPTHLIKTRGQQVTLRCSPISGHKSVSWYQQVLGQGPQFIFQYYEKEERGRGNFPDRFSARQFPNYSSELNVNALLLGDSALYLCASSLESLYNSPLHFGNGTRLTVT.

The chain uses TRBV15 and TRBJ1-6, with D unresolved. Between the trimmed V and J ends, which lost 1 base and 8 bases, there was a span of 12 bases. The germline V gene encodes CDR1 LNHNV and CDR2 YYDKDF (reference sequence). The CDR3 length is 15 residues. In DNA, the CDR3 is TGTGCCACCAGCAGAGGGAGGACGGAATATTCACCCCTCCACTTT. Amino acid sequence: CATSRGRTEYSPLHF.